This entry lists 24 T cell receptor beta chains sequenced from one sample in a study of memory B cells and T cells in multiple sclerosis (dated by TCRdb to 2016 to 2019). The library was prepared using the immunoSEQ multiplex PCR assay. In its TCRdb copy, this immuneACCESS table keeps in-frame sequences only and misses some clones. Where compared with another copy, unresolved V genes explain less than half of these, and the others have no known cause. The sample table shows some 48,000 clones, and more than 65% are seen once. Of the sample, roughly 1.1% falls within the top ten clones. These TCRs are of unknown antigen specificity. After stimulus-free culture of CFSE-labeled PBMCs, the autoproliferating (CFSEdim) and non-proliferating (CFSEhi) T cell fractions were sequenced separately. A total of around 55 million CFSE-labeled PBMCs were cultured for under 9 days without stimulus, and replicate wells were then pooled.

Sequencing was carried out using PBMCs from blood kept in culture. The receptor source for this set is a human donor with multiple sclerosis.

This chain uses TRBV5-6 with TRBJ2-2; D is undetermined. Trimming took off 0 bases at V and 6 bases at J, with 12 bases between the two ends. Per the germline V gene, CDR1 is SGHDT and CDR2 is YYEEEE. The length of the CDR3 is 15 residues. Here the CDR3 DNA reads TGTGCCAGCAGCTTGGGGCTAATAAGCCCCGGGGAGCTGTTTTTT. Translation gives CASSLGLISPGELFF. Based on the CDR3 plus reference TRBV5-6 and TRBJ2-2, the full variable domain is DAGVTQSPTHLIKTRGQQVTLRCSPKSGHDTVSWYQQALGQGPQFIFQYYEEEERQRGNFPDRFSGHQFPNYSSELNVNALLLGDSALYLCASSLGLISPGELFFGEGSRLTVL.

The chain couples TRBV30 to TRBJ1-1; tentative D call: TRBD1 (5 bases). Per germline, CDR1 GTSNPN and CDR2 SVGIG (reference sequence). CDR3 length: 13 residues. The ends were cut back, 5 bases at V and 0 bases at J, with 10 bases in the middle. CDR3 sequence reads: CAWGGHMNTEAFF. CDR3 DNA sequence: TGTGCCTGGGGCGGACACATGAACACTGAAGCTTTCTTT. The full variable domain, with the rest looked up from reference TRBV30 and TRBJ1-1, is SQTIHQWPATLVQPVGSPLSLECTVEGTSNPNLYWYRQAAGRGLQLLFYSVGIGQISSEVPQNLSASRPQDRQFILSSKKLLLSDSGFYLCAWGGHMNTEAFFGQGTRLTVV.

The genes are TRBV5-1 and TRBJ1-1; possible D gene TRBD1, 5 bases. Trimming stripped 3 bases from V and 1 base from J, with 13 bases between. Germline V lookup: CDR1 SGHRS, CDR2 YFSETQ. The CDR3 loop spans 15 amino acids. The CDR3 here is CASSSLSGGNTEAFF. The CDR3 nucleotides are TGCGCCAGCAGCTCGCTATCCGGGGGGAACACTGAAGCTTTCTTT.

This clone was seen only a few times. The CDR3 region is CASSSLGTGDEKLFF. CDR3 DNA: TGTGCCAGCAGTTCCCTCGGGACAGGGGATGAAAAACTGTTTTTT. V gene TRBV2 combines with J gene TRBJ1-4, with 10 bases lining up with TRBD1. This CDR3 is built from 15 residues. The V and J ends lost 5 bases and 6 bases, in that order; junction bases with no gene match: 6. Germline CDR1 and CDR2: SNHLY and FYNNEI.

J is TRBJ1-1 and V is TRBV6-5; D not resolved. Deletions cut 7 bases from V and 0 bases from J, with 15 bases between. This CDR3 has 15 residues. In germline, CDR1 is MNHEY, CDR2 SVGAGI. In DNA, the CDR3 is TGTGCCAGCACCCCAGACGGTGGAGTGAACACTGAAGCTTTCTTT. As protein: CASTPDGGVNTEAFF.

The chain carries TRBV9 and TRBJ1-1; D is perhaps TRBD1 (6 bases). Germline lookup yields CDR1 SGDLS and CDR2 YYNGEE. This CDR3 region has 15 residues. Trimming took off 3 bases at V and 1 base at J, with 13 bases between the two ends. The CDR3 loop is CASSAWQGKNTEAFF. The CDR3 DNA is TGTGCCAGCAGCGCCTGGCAGGGGAAGAACACTGAAGCTTTCTTT.

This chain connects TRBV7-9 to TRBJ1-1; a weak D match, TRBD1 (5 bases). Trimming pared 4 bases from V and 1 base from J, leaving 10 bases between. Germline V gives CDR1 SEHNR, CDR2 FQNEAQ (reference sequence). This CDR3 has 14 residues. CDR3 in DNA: TGTGCCAGCAGCTCGGGGGTAGGGAACACTGAAGCTTTCTTT. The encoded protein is CASSSGVGNTEAFF. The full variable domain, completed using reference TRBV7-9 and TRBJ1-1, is DTGVSQNPRHKITKRGQNVTFRCDPISEHNRLYWYRQTLGQGPEFLTYFQNEAQLEKSRLLSDRFSAERPKGSFSTLEIQRTEQGDSAMYLCASSSGVGNTEAFFGQGTRLTVV.

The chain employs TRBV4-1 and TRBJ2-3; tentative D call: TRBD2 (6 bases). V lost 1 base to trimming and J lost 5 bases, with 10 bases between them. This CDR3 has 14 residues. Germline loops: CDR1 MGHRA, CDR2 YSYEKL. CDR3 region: CASSQVGSEDTQYF. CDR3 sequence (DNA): TGCGCCAGCAGCCAAGTCGGGAGTGAAGATACGCAGTATTTT.

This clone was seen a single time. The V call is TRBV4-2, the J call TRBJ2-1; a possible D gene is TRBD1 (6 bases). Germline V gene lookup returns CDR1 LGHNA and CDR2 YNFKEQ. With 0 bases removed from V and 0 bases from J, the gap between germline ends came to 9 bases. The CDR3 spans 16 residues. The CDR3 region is CASSQEGAGSYNEQFF. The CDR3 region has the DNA TGTGCCAGCAGCCAAGAGGGGGCAGGCTCCTACAATGAGCAGTTCTTC.

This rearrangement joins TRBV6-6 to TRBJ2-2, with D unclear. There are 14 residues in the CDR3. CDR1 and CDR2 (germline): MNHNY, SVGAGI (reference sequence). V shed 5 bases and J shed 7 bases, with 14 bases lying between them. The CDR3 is CASSAQIDSGELFF. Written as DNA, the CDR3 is TGTGCCAGCAGTGCGCAGATCGATAGCGGGGAGCTGTTTTTT.

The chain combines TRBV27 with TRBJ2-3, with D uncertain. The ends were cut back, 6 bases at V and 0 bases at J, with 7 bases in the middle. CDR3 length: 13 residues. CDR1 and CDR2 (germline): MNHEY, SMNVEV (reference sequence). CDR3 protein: CASSRYSTDTQYF. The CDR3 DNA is TGTGCCAGCAGCCGTTACAGCACAGATACGCAGTATTTT.

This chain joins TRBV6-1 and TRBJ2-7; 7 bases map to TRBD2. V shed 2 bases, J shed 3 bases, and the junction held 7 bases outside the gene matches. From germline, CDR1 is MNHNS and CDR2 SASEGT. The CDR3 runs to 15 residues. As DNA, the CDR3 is TGTGCCAGCAGTGAATGGGGAGGGGCTAGCTACGAGCAGTACTTC. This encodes CASSEWGGASYEQYF.

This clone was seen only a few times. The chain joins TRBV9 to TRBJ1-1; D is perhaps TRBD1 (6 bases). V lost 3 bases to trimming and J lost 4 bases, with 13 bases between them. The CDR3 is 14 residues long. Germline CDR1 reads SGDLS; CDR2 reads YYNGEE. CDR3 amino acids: CASSAVGHLTEAFF. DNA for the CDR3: TGTGCCAGCAGCGCGGTGGGACATCTCACTGAAGCTTTCTTT.

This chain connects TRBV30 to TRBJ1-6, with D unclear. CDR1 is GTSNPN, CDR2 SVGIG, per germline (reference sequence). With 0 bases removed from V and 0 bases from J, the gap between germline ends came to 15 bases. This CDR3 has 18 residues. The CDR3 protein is CAWSVPTFRSSYNSPLHF. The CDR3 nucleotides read TGTGCCTGGAGTGTTCCAACTTTTCGGAGCTCCTATAATTCACCCCTCCACTTT.

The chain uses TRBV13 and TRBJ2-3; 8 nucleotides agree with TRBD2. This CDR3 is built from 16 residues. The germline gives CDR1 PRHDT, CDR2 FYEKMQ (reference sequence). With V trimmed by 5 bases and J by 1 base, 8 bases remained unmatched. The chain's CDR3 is CASSGREGSGTDTQYF. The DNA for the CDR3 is TGTGCCAGCAGCGGACGGGAGGGATCGGGCACAGATACGCAGTATTTT.

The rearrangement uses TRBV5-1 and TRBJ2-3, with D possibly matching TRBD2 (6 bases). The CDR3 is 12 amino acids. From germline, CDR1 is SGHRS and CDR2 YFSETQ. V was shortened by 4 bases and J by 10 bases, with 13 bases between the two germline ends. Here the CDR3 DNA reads TGCGCCAGCAGCCAGCTAGGGACTGCGCAGTATTTT. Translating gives CASSQLGTAQYF.

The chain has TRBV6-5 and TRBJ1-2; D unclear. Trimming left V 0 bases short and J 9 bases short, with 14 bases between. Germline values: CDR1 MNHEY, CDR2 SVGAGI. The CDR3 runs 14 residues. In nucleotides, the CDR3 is TGTGCCAGCAGTTACTCGAATGGCCAGAGGAGCTACACCTTC. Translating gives CASSYSNGQRSYTF.

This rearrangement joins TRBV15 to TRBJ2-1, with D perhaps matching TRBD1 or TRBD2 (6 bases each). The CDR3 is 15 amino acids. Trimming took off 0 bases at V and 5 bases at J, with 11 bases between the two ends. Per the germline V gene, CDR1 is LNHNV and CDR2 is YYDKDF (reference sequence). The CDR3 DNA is TGTGCCACCAGCAGAGACGGGGGCCGACACAATGAGCAGTTCTTC. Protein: CATSRDGGRHNEQFF.

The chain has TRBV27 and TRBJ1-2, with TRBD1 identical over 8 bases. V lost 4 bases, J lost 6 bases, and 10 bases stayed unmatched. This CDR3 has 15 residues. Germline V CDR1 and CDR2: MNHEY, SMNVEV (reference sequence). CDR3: CASSSPGQGSDGYTF. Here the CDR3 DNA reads TGTGCCAGCAGTTCTCCTGGACAGGGCAGCGATGGCTACACCTTC.

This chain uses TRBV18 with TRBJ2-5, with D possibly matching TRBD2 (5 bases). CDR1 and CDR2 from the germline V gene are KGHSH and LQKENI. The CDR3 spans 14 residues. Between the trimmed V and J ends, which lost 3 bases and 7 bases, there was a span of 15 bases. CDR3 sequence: CASSPGEDRGTQYF. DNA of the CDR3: TGTGCCAGCTCACCGGGAGAGGATCGGGGGACCCAGTACTTC.

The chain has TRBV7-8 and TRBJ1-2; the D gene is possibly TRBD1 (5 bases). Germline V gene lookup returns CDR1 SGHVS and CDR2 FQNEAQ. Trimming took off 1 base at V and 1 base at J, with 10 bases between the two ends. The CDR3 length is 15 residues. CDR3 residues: CASSLGRGYNYGYTF. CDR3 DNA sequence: TGTGCCAGCAGCTTAGGAAGGGGATATAACTATGGCTACACCTTC. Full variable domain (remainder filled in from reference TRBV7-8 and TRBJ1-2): GAGVSQSPRYKVAKRGQDVALRCDPISGHVSLFWYQQALGQGPEFLTYFQNEAQLDKSGLPSDRFFAERPEGSVSTLKIQRTQQEDSAVYLCASSLGRGYNYGYTFGSGTRLTVV.

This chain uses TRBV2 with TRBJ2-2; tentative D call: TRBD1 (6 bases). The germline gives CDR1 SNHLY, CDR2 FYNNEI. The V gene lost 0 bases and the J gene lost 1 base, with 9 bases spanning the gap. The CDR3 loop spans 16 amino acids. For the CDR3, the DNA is TGTGCCAGCAGTGAAGCGGGGGCCCTGAACACCGGGGAGCTGTTTTTT. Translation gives CASSEAGALNTGELFF.

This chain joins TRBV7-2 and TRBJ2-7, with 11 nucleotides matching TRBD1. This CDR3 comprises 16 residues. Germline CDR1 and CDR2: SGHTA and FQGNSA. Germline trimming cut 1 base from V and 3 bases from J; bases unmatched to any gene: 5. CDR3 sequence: CASSLGYGTGGYEQYF. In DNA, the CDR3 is TGTGCCAGCAGCTTAGGGTACGGGACAGGGGGCTACGAGCAGTACTTC.

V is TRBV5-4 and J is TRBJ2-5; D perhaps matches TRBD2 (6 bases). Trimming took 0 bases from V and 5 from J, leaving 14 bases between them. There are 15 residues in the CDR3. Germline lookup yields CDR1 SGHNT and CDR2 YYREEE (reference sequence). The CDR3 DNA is TGTGCCAGCAGCTTGGTTAGCGGCCGTACGGAGACCCAGTACTTC. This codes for CASSLVSGRTETQYF.